The clone carrying this TCR beta chain appeared many times. The germline V and J ends were trimmed by 1 base and 4 bases, with 5 bases remaining between them. This CDR3 is 13 amino acids long. These data belong to a study of human T cells and chemical hapten exposure. TCRdb itself ran the RACE reads through MiXCR, one entry per CDR3 protein. The profile shows 35,000 to 40,000 distinct CDR3 sequences, approximately 12% of them singletons. Regarding time point: pre-sensitization, week 0. Treatment specified: therapeutic diphenylcyclopropenone sensitization with weekly scalp DPC. Researchers extracted total RNA from unfractionated whole blood.

The clonotype was recovered from a woman in her 40s with alopecia areata. Some clones in this sample may be carry-over from other donors' samples. The V call is TRBV12-3 or TRBV12-4, the J call TRBJ1-5; D is ambiguous. The starting material was whole blood, obtained in connection with sensitization to the hapten diphenylcyclopropenone (DPC). The CDR3 loop is CASSLVGNQPQHF. CDR3 coding DNA: TGTGCCAGCAGTTTAGTAGGGAATCAGCCCCAGCATTTT.